Listed below are T cell receptor beta chains from one sample, sequenced in a study of Graves' ophthalmopathy and Graves' hyperthyroidism. One entry per CDR3 protein results from TCRdb running MiXCR on the multiplex PCR reads. The table shows hundreds of thousands of distinct CDR3 sequences, with roughly 21% occurring only once. Sequenced material: peripheral blood. The receptors originated from a woman younger than 30 with stable Graves' hyperthyroidism. CDR3s include the opening cysteine and the closing phenylalanine or tryptophan. A D gene is named only where the DNA matches it firmly. The size of a clone is reported for some rows only, either as once, few or many, or as a class for expanded clones.

V gene: TRBV27
clone size: many
D gene: TRBD2
J gene: TRBJ2-5
CDR3 protein: CASSLKMGGTHQETQYF
CDR3 DNA: TGTGCCAGCAGTCTCAAGATGGGGGGGACCCACCAAGAGACCCAGTACTTC

V gene: TRBV28
clone size: many
D gene: NA
J gene: TRBJ1-1
CDR3 protein: CASSLGQVTEAFF
CDR3 DNA: TGTGCCAGCAGTTTAGGGCAGGTCACTGAAGCTTTCTTT

V gene: TRBV27
clone size: NA
D gene: NA
J gene: TRBJ1-3
CDR3 protein: CASSLGPSGNTIYF
CDR3 DNA: TGTGCCAGCAGTTTAGGCCCGTCGGGAAACACCATATATTTT

V gene: TRBV24-1
clone size: many
D gene: TRBD2
J gene: TRBJ2-4
CDR3 protein: CATSSGGSGNIQYF
CDR3 DNA: TGTGCCACCAGTAGTGGCGGGAGTGGGAACATTCAGTACTTC

V gene: TRBV29-1
clone size: many
D gene: TRBD1
J gene: TRBJ1-1
CDR3 protein: CSVASRTGGSTEAFF
CDR3 DNA: TGCAGCGTAGCCTCCAGGACAGGGGGCTCAACTGAAGCTTTCTTT

V gene: TRBV12-3/TRBV12-4
clone size: many
D gene: TRBD1
J gene: TRBJ1-5
CDR3 protein: CASSFTDRGFSNQPQHF
CDR3 DNA: TGTGCCAGCAGTTTTACTGACAGGGGGTTTAGCAATCAGCCCCAGCATTTT

V gene: TRBV6-1
clone size: many
D gene: TRBD1
J gene: TRBJ1-1
CDR3 protein: CASRQGPLEAFF
CDR3 DNA: TGTGCCAGCAGACAGGGGCCACTAGAAGCTTTCTTT

V gene: TRBV12-3/TRBV12-4
clone size: few
D gene: NA
J gene: TRBJ2-3
CDR3 protein: CASSWGTDTQYF
CDR3 DNA: TGTGCCAGCAGTTGGGGCACAGATACGCAGTATTTT

V gene: TRBV2
clone size: many
D gene: TRBD1
J gene: TRBJ1-2
CDR3 protein: CASSETGGGYSGYTF
CDR3 DNA: TGTGCCAGCAGCGAAACAGGGGGCGGGTATAGTGGCTACACCTTC

V gene: TRBV10-2
clone size: once
D gene: TRBD2
J gene: TRBJ2-5
CDR3 protein: CASGGGMGVTQYF
CDR3 DNA: TGCGCCAGCGGCGGGGGTATGGGAGTGACCCAGTACTTC

V gene: TRBV11-2
clone size: many
D gene: NA
J gene: TRBJ1-1
CDR3 protein: CASSLGGWNTEAFF
CDR3 DNA: TGTGCCAGCAGCTTAGGTGGCTGGAACACTGAAGCTTTCTTT

V gene: TRBV6-1
clone size: many
D gene: NA
J gene: TRBJ1-6
CDR3 protein: CASRKSSYNSPLHF
CDR3 DNA: TGTGCCAGCAGGAAGAGCTCCTATAATTCACCCCTCCACTTT

V gene: TRBV20-1
clone size: many
D gene: NA
J gene: TRBJ2-5
CDR3 protein: CSASDIRDETQYF
CDR3 DNA: TGCAGTGCTAGCGACATCAGGGACGAGACCCAGTACTTC

V gene: TRBV3-1
clone size: few
D gene: NA
J gene: TRBJ1-5
CDR3 protein: CASSQQPVGQPQHF
CDR3 DNA: TGTGCCAGCAGCCAGCAACCCGTGGGTCAGCCCCAGCATTTT

V gene: TRBV12-3/TRBV12-4
clone size: many
D gene: TRBD1
J gene: TRBJ2-2
CDR3 protein: CASSWDRGGELFF
CDR3 DNA: TGTGCCAGCAGTTGGGACAGGGGAGGGGAGCTGTTTTTT

V gene: TRBV6-1
clone size: many
D gene: TRBD1
J gene: TRBJ1-5
CDR3 protein: CASRRDRGLGQPQHF
CDR3 DNA: TGTGCCAGCAGGCGGGACAGGGGCCTGGGCCAGCCCCAGCATTTT

V gene: TRBV27
clone size: NA
D gene: NA
J gene: TRBJ2-2
CDR3 protein: CASSPWSRDKEELFF
CDR3 DNA: TGTGCCAGCAGTCCCTGGTCCAGGGACAAAGAGGAGCTGTTTTTT

V gene: TRBV15
clone size: many
D gene: NA
J gene: TRBJ1-2
CDR3 protein: CATSRDYIGGYTF
CDR3 DNA: TGTGCCACCAGCAGAGATTATATTGGAGGATACACCTTC

V gene: TRBV30
clone size: NA
D gene: NA
J gene: TRBJ2-4
CDR3 protein: CAWSAQPAKNIQYF
CDR3 DNA: TGTGCCTGGAGTGCTCAGCCAGCCAAAAACATTCAGTACTTC

V gene: TRBV29-1
clone size: many
D gene: NA
J gene: TRBJ2-7
CDR3 protein: CSVEEDSYEQYF
CDR3 DNA: TGCAGCGTTGAGGAGGATTCCTACGAGCAGTACTTC

V gene: TRBV7-2
clone size: NA
D gene: TRBD1
J gene: TRBJ2-5
CDR3 protein: CASSWFPGLGRIDRTGKDWTQYF
CDR3 DNA: TGTGCCAGCAGCTGGTTTCCAGGGTTAGGGAGAATAGATAGGACAGGCAAAGATTGGACCCAGTACTTC

V gene: TRBV20-1
clone size: many
D gene: TRBD2
J gene: TRBJ2-2
CDR3 protein: CSARAGGNTGELFF
CDR3 DNA: TGCAGTGCAAGAGCGGGGGGAAACACCGGGGAGCTGTTTTTT

V gene: TRBV3-1
clone size: few
D gene: TRBD2
J gene: TRBJ2-7
CDR3 protein: CASSQGTSGRRKYF
CDR3 DNA: TGTGCCAGCAGCCAGGGGACTAGCGGGAGAAGGAAGTACTTC

V gene: TRBV12-5
clone size: once
D gene: TRBD1
J gene: TRBJ2-7
CDR3 protein: CASGLETGPYEQYF
CDR3 DNA: TGTGCTAGTGGTTTGGAGACAGGGCCGTACGAGCAGTACTTC

V gene: TRBV28
clone size: many
D gene: NA
J gene: TRBJ2-5
CDR3 protein: CASGLGSQETQYF
CDR3 DNA: TGTGCCAGCGGATTGGGGTCCCAAGAGACCCAGTACTTC

V gene: TRBV2
clone size: NA
D gene: NA
J gene: TRBJ2-2
CDR3 protein: CASNREVGELFF
CDR3 DNA: TGTGCCAGCAATCGAGAAGTCGGGGAGCTGTTTTTT

V gene: TRBV7-6
clone size: many
D gene: NA
J gene: TRBJ2-7
CDR3 protein: CASSPAGGEQYF
CDR3 DNA: TGTGCCAGCAGCCCAGCCGGGGGCGAGCAGTACTTC

V gene: TRBV14
clone size: many
D gene: NA
J gene: TRBJ1-2
CDR3 protein: CASSQVGTAGTF
CDR3 DNA: TGTGCCAGCAGCCAAGTGGGGACGGCGGGGACCTTC

V gene: TRBV7-3
clone size: many
D gene: TRBD2
J gene: TRBJ2-5
CDR3 protein: CASSTGLAGRQETQYF
CDR3 DNA: TGTGCCAGCAGCACAGGACTAGCGGGACGGCAAGAGACCCAGTACTTC

V gene: TRBV3-1
clone size: NA
D gene: NA
J gene: TRBJ1-5
CDR3 protein: CASSQGPGVGQPQHF
CDR3 DNA: TGTGCCAGCAGCCAAGGTCCAGGGGTGGGCCAGCCCCAGCATTTT

V gene: TRBV3-1
clone size: NA
D gene: NA
J gene: TRBJ1-1
CDR3 protein: CASSPQGIPEAFF
CDR3 DNA: TGTGCCAGCAGCCCCCAGGGGATCCCTGAAGCTTTCTTT

V gene: TRBV7-3
clone size: NA
D gene: NA
J gene: TRBJ2-5
CDR3 protein: CASSLRPQQETQYF
CDR3 DNA: TGTGCCAGCAGCCTACGGCCACAACAAGAGACCCAGTACTTC

V gene: TRBV28
clone size: NA
D gene: TRBD1
J gene: TRBJ1-3
CDR3 protein: CASSTQGANGNTIYF
CDR3 DNA: TGTGCCAGCAGCACCCAGGGGGCTAATGGAAACACCATATATTTT

V gene: TRBV11-2
clone size: NA
D gene: TRBD2
J gene: TRBJ2-7
CDR3 protein: CASSLVGTSGGAYEQYF
CDR3 DNA: TGTGCCAGCAGCTTAGTGGGGACTAGCGGGGGAGCCTACGAGCAGTACTTC

V gene: TRBV30
clone size: many
D gene: NA
J gene: TRBJ1-6
CDR3 protein: CAWSGGGPLHF
CDR3 DNA: TGTGCCTGGAGTGGGGGGGGTCCCCTCCACTTT

V gene: TRBV6-1
clone size: NA
D gene: NA
J gene: TRBJ2-7
CDR3 protein: CASRQYPGQSTYEQYF
CDR3 DNA: TGTGCCAGCAGGCAATACCCTGGACAGTCGACCTACGAGCAGTACTTC

V gene: TRBV29-1
clone size: many
D gene: TRBD1
J gene: TRBJ1-2
CDR3 protein: CSVPRTGEIYGYTF
CDR3 DNA: TGCAGCGTTCCCCGGACAGGGGAAATATATGGCTACACCTTC

V gene: TRBV15
clone size: many
D gene: NA
J gene: TRBJ2-5
CDR3 protein: CATSWDLQETQYF
CDR3 DNA: TGTGCCACCAGCTGGGACCTCCAAGAGACCCAGTACTTC

V gene: TRBV28
clone size: many
D gene: NA
J gene: TRBJ2-2
CDR3 protein: CASSFGATGELFF
CDR3 DNA: TGTGCCAGCAGTTTCGGGGCCACCGGGGAGCTGTTTTTT

V gene: TRBV30
clone size: many
D gene: TRBD1
J gene: TRBJ2-7
CDR3 protein: CAWTRDSSYEQYF
CDR3 DNA: TGTGCCTGGACCCGGGACAGCTCCTACGAGCAGTACTTC